Following are 29 T cell receptor beta chains from one sample sequenced in a study of naive and memory T cell subsets. An oligonucleotide containing a UMI was ligated to the 3' end of TCR cDNA. Four PCR rounds used nested alpha and beta constant region primers plus the SP2 primer. Using its own MiXCR run on the 5' RACE reads, TCRdb lists one record per CDR3 protein. The sample carries about 62,000 distinct CDR3 sequences, around 8% recorded once. The receptor set was obtained from a female donor in good health.

CDR3 amino acids: CASSSTGSSYNEQFF. The CDR3 bases are TGTGCCAGCAGCTCAACAGGGAGCTCCTACAATGAGCAGTTCTTC. The V and J genes are TRBV11-3 and TRBJ2-1, with D possibly being TRBD1 (6 bases). Trimming removed 4 bases at V and 0 bases at J, with 10 bases between. From germline, CDR1 is SGHNT and CDR2 YENEEA. This CDR3 has 15 amino acids.

This clonotype occurred a few times. V is TRBV28 and J is TRBJ1-4; 10 nucleotides agree with TRBD1. The CDR3 extends over 15 amino acids. Trimming took 4 bases from V and 7 from J; bases not matched to a gene: 6. CDR1 and CDR2 from the germline V gene are MDHEN and SYDVKM. The DNA for the CDR3 is TGTGCCAGCAGTTCGGCCGGGACAGGGGTTGAAAAACTGTTTTTT. This sequence encodes CASSSAGTGVEKLFF.

Ten or more counts support this clonotype. The gene calls are TRBV5-1 and TRBJ2-1; a possible D gene is TRBD1 (6 bases). CDR1 is SGHRS, CDR2 YFSETQ, per germline. This CDR3 has 14 residues. V was clipped by 4 bases and J by 4 bases, with 12 bases between them. CDR3 residues: CASSRDRLYNEQFF. Written as DNA, the CDR3 is TGCGCCAGCAGCCGAGACAGGTTATACAATGAGCAGTTCTTC.

This clonotype has at least ten counts. The rearrangement joins TRBV6-6 to TRBJ2-7; D is undetermined. Germline CDR1 and CDR2: MNHNY and SVGAGI (reference sequence). The CDR3 has 13 amino acids. V was shortened by 7 bases and J by 7 bases, with 17 bases between the two germline ends. CDR3 coding DNA: TGTGCCAGCACCTTAACGATTTTAGGGGAGCAGTACTTC. Protein product: CASTLTILGEQYF.

This clonotype has more than one count but fewer than ten. This chain connects TRBV27 to TRBJ1-3, with TRBD1 as a possible D gene (6 bases). The CDR3 sequence is 16 residues long. CDR1 and CDR2 from the germline V gene are MNHEY and SMNVEV (reference sequence). Trimming stripped 5 bases from V and 4 bases from J, with 18 bases between. In DNA, the CDR3 is TGTGCCAGCAGTCTACGTGGGGGGGGGCGAGGAAACACCATATATTTT. This encodes CASSLRGGGRGNTIYF.

CDR3 protein: CSARGDLAGGIPIGTQYF. The CDR3 nucleotides read TGCAGTGCTAGAGGTGATCTAGCGGGAGGGATCCCCATTGGTACGCAGTATTTT. The chain carries TRBV20-1 and TRBJ2-3, with 12 bases aligning to TRBD2. The CDR3 has 18 residues. Trimming took 1 base from V and 8 from J; bases not matched to a gene: 16. The V gene's germline CDR1 is DFQATT and CDR2 SNEGSKA (reference sequence).

The genes are TRBV19 and TRBJ2-7; 10 bases fit TRBD1. The trim removed 3 bases at V and 6 bases at J, leaving 2 bases unmatched. This CDR3 has 13 amino acids. Per the germline V gene, CDR1 is LNHDA and CDR2 is SQIVND (reference sequence). Written as DNA, the CDR3 is TGTGCCAGTAGTATTGGGACAGGGGTCGAGCAGTACTTC. The encoded protein is CASSIGTGVEQYF.

This clonotype was found a few times. The rearrangement joins TRBV5-8 to TRBJ2-1; TRBD1 matches at 7 bases. Per the germline V gene, CDR1 is SGHTS and CDR2 is YDEGEE. CDR3 length: 15 amino acids. J gave up 3 bases and V 3 bases, and 6 bases lay outside the gene matches. Here the CDR3 DNA reads TGTGCCAGCAGCTGGAGACAGGGACACTACAATGAGCAGTTCTTC. Encoded protein: CASSWRQGHYNEQFF.

This rearrangement joins TRBV28 to TRBJ1-1, with no clear D. Trimming shortened V by 4 bases and J by 4 bases, and 13 bases separated the two germline ends. This CDR3 is built from 14 residues. CDR1 and CDR2 (germline): MDHEN, SYDVKM. DNA of the CDR3: TGTGCCAGCAGTTCCTCCGGGAGTCGCACTGAAGCTTTCTTT. As protein: CASSSSGSRTEAFF.

In its sample, this clonotype is medium-sized. The chain joins TRBV13 to TRBJ2-5; unclear D gene. The CDR3 length is 13 residues. The V gene's germline CDR1 is PRHDT and CDR2 FYEKMQ (reference sequence). V shed 5 bases and J shed 5 bases, with 12 bases lying between them. In nucleotides, the CDR3 is TGTGCCAGCAGCGCTGACCGAGGCGAGACCCAGTACTTC. Translated, it gives CASSADRGETQYF.

This clonotype was seen ten or more times. V is TRBV7-2 and J is TRBJ1-5; a possible D gene is TRBD1 (6 bases). The CDR3 totals 13 residues. The V end lost 4 bases, the J end lost 7 bases, and 11 bases lay between the germline ends. Germline CDR1 is SGHTA and CDR2 is FQGNSA. The CDR3 sequence: CASSWGHSQPQHF. The CDR3 DNA is TGTGCCAGCAGCTGGGGGCACTCCCAGCCCCAGCATTTT.

In its sample, this clonotype was seen a few times. The chain uses TRBV4-1 and TRBJ2-1; TRBD2 matches 14 bases. Looked up from germline, CDR1 is MGHRA and CDR2 is YSYEKL. V lost 1 base and J lost 7; bases outside the gene matches: 6. This CDR3 comprises 17 residues. CDR3 region: CASSQGTSGGPMNEQFF. As DNA, the CDR3 is TGCGCCAGCAGCCAAGGGACTAGCGGGGGGCCCATGAATGAGCAGTTCTTC.

This clonotype was counted at least ten times. The rearrangement links TRBV6-5 to TRBJ1-1, with 7 bases identical to TRBD1. The germline gives CDR1 MNHEY, CDR2 SVGAGI. The length of the CDR3 is 14 residues. Trimming at V came to 6 bases and at J to 11 bases, leaving 15 bases not matched to a gene. CDR3 amino acids: CASRDRQAQFLAFF. The CDR3 nucleotides read TGTGCCAGCAGGGACAGGCAGGCGCAATTTTTGGCTTTCTTT.

The rearrangement joins TRBV5-4 to TRBJ2-4, with D possibly being TRBD1 (6 bases). The CDR3 sequence is 12 residues long. The V gene lost 6 bases and the J gene lost 7 bases, with 11 bases spanning the gap. Germline V gene lookup returns CDR1 SGHNT and CDR2 YYREEE (reference sequence). CDR3 region: CASNGDTNIQYF. The CDR3 region has the DNA TGTGCCAGCAACGGGGACACCAACATTCAGTACTTC.

The table lists this clonotype with a few counts. V and J are TRBV12-3 or TRBV12-4 and TRBJ1-3; TRBD1 matches at 8 bases. The V segment lost 6 bases and the J segment 0 bases; nucleotides outside the gene matches: 10. The CDR3 has 17 amino acids. The CDR3 region is CASRFGGQGNSGNTIYF. The CDR3 coding sequence is TGTGCCAGCAGGTTCGGTGGACAGGGAAACTCTGGAAACACCATATATTTT.

A few counts support this clonotype. CDR3 sequence: CASSSSTTGNTEAFF. In DNA form, the CDR3 reads TGTGCCAGTTCGAGTAGTACAACAGGGAACACTGAAGCTTTCTTT. The rearrangement uses TRBV19 and TRBJ1-1; a weak D match, TRBD1 (5 bases). From germline, CDR1 is LNHDA and CDR2 SQIVND (reference sequence). V lost 8 bases, J lost 1 base, and 17 bases lay in between. The CDR3 totals 15 residues.

The table lists this clonotype with a few counts. The chain recombines TRBV6-1 with TRBJ2-7; perhaps TRBD2 as D (6 bases). The CDR3 sequence is 10 residues long. The germline V and J ends were trimmed by 7 bases and 7 bases, with 8 bases remaining between them. Germline V gene lookup returns CDR1 MNHNS and CDR2 SASEGT. This chain's CDR3 is CASKEGEQYF. CDR3 DNA: TGTGCCAGCAAGGAGGGTGAGCAGTACTTC.

This chain links TRBV6-2 or TRBV6-3 with TRBJ2-3; 8 bases align to TRBD1. Per the germline V gene, CDR1 is MNHEY and CDR2 is SVGEGT. The CDR3 has 21 residues. V lost 6 bases, J lost 2 bases, and 25 bases stayed unmatched. CDR3 in amino acids: CASSRTLDRVPTFYPTDTQYF. As DNA, the CDR3 is TGTGCCAGCAGCCGAACTTTGGACAGGGTCCCGACCTTCTACCCCACAGATACGCAGTATTTT.

This chain joins TRBV6-2 or TRBV6-3 and TRBJ2-1, with 10 positions matching TRBD1. Germline CDR1 reads MNHEY; CDR2 reads SVGEGT. Losses at the gene ends were 2 bases for V and 0 bases for J; bases not matched to a gene: 19. The CDR3 consists of 22 residues. This chain's CDR3 is CASSYVLGTGELDRSSYNEQFF. For the CDR3, the DNA is TGTGCCAGCAGTTACGTTTTGGGGACAGGGGAGCTGGACAGAAGCTCCTACAATGAGCAGTTCTTC.

This clonotype was observed a few times. The J gene is TRBJ2-7, the V gene TRBV28; D is possibly TRBD1 (6 bases). V was pared by 7 bases and J by 3 bases, with 16 bases between. CDR3 length equals 14 residues. Germline lookup yields CDR1 MDHEN and CDR2 SYDVKM. CDR3 bases: TGTGCCAGCACCCCGAGTGGGGGCCGCTACGAGCAGTACTTC. Translated, it gives CASTPSGGRYEQYF.

This clonotype was found many times. This chain uses TRBV2 with TRBJ2-2; 14 bases line up with TRBD2. CDR1 and CDR2 from the germline V gene are SNHLY and FYNNEI. CDR3 length equals 16 residues. J gave up 8 bases and V 7 bases, and 9 bases lay outside the gene matches. This CDR3 reads CASNPPGLAGAGELFF. In DNA, the CDR3 is TGTGCCAGCAACCCACCGGGACTAGCGGGAGCGGGGGAGCTGTTTTTT. Full variable domain (rest looked up from reference TRBV2 and TRBJ2-2): EPEVTQTPSHQVTQMGQEVILRCVPISNHLYFYWYRQILGQKVEFLVSFYNNEISEKSEIFDDQFSVERPDGSNFTLKIRSTKLEDSAMYFCASNPPGLAGAGELFFGEGSRLTVL.

The V call is TRBV27, the J call TRBJ2-2; D is unresolved. CDR3 length: 14 amino acids. Trimming took 2 bases from V and 5 from J, leaving 9 bases between them. Per germline, CDR1 MNHEY and CDR2 SMNVEV (reference sequence). The CDR3, as DNA: TGTGCCAGCAGTTTAAGACCCCTGACCGGGGAGCTGTTTTTT. The encoded protein is CASSLRPLTGELFF.

This clonotype was seen many times. V is TRBV28 and J is TRBJ2-2; 7 positions agree with TRBD1. J lost 4 bases, V lost 5 bases, and 7 bases had no gene match. There are 15 residues in the CDR3. Germline CDR1 reads MDHEN; CDR2 reads SYDVKM. The chain's CDR3 is CASSPWDSPTGELFF. The CDR3 region has the DNA TGTGCCAGCAGTCCGTGGGACAGCCCCACCGGGGAGCTGTTTTTT.

This chain links TRBV4-1 with TRBJ2-3; TRBD1 matches 12 bases. CDR3 length: 17 residues. V shed 1 base and J 4 bases; nucleotides not matched to a gene: 6. CDR1 is MGHRA and CDR2 is YSYEKL in the germline V gene. The CDR3 DNA sequence: TGCGCCAGCAGCCAAGTCCAGGGACAGGGGGCAGCAGATACGCAGTATTTT. It yields the protein CASSQVQGQGAADTQYF.

This clonotype was observed a few times. V is TRBV20-1 and J is TRBJ1-2, with TRBD1 identical over 8 bases. Trimming took 3 bases from V and 6 from J; bases not matched to a gene: 21. Germline lookup yields CDR1 DFQATT and CDR2 SNEGSKA (reference sequence). The CDR3 runs 18 residues. The DNA for the CDR3 is TGCAGTGCTAGTGGTCTCCGAGGGACAGGACAACGGGTCCATGGCTACACCTTC. It encodes CSASGLRGTGQRVHGYTF.

In this sample, this clonotype turned up many times. The chain employs TRBV21-1 and TRBJ2-2; the listed D gene, TRBD2, was not tested against the DNA. TRBV21-1 is a known pseudogene. The CDR3 totals 16 residues. CDR3 region: CASSIPGGRDTGELFF. The CDR3 coding sequence is TGTGCCAGCAGCATTCCGGGGGGGAGAGACACCGGGGAGCTGTTTTTT.

In regard to this clonotype: With a much larger clone just one base away, this may be a read error. The chain recombines TRBV12-3 or TRBV12-4 with TRBJ1-5; 7 nucleotides agree with TRBD1. The CDR3 has 16 amino acids. Trimming cost V 7 bases and J 1 base; bases outside gene matches: 10. As DNA, the CDR3 is TGTGCCAGCACCTTACAGGGGACTACGAGCAATCAGCCCCAGCATTTT. It is translated as CASTLQGTTSNQPQHF.

This clonotype occurred many times. The chain recombines TRBV11-1 with TRBJ1-1; D is unresolved. Trimming shortened V by 0 bases and J by 4 bases, and 18 bases separated the two germline ends. This CDR3 contains 17 residues. Per germline, CDR1 SGHAT and CDR2 FQDESV (reference sequence). The CDR3, as DNA: TGTGCCAGCAGCTTAGCGGAATACCAATCACCGGGCACTGAAGCTTTCTTT. Protein: CASSLAEYQSPGTEAFF. The whole variable domain, remainder taken from reference TRBV11-1 and TRBJ1-1, is EAEVAQSPRYKITEKSQAVAFWCDPISGHATLYWYRQILGQGPELLVQFQDESVVDDSQLPKDRFSAERLKGVDSTLKIQPAELGDSAMYLCASSLAEYQSPGTEAFFGQGTRLTVV.

The chain recombines TRBV12-3 or TRBV12-4 with TRBJ1-4; 8 bases map to TRBD1. V dropped 6 bases and J dropped 5; count of bases not matched to a gene: 5. This CDR3 is 14 amino acids long. The CDR3 is CASRAGTGNEKLFF. The CDR3, as DNA: TGTGCCAGCAGAGCCGGGACAGGCAATGAAAAACTGTTTTTT.